A single sample is the source of the 21 T cell receptor beta chains below, sequenced in a study of cytomegalovirus exposure and HLA in healthy donors (dated by TCRdb to 2017 to 2019). The method behind the library was the immunoSEQ multiplex PCR assay. For the multiplex PCR, a mixture combining 60 forward primers for TCR Vbeta segments and 13 reverse primers for TCR Jbeta segments was used. The source is immuneACCESS, and TCRdb retained only in-frame sequences with V and J called. Part of the clones is not carried over; for the studies checked, unresolved V genes explain less than half of this, and the remainder is unexplained. Across this sample there are about 180,000 clones, with 79% seen only once. Jointly, the top ten make up 0.69% of the sample. The sample comprised PBMCs. These receptors all stem from a woman aged 40 to 55 in good health and CMV-seronegative.

The V gene is TRBV25-1, the J gene TRBJ1-2; D is undetermined. The CDR3 is 13 amino acids. V was clipped by 1 base and J by 8 bases, with 11 bases between them. Germline V gene data show CDR1 as MGHDK and CDR2 as SYGVNS. CDR3 sequence (DNA): TGTGCCAGCAGTGAATCATCGGTACGGGGCTACACCTTC. Translated: CASSESSVRGYTF.

The chain recombines TRBV28 with TRBJ2-1; TRBD2 matches at 7 bases. Germline V gene sequence: CDR1 MDHEN, CDR2 SYDVKM. J was trimmed by 5 bases and V by 6 bases; bases with no gene match: 7. The CDR3 contains 14 residues. The CDR3: CASRTAGKHNEQFF. CDR3 coding DNA: TGTGCCAGCAGAACAGCGGGGAAACACAATGAGCAGTTCTTC.

V is TRBV15 and J is TRBJ2-5, with D possibly TRBD2 on 6 matching bases. Germline CDR1 LNHNV, CDR2 YYDKDF (reference sequence). The CDR3 has 15 residues. V gave up 2 bases and J gave up 4 bases, with 14 bases separating them. Written as DNA, the CDR3 is TGTGCCACCAGCAGATCACCTCTGGGGGGAGAGACCCAGTACTTC. It specifies CATSRSPLGGETQYF.

The rearrangement links TRBV11-2 to TRBJ1-6, with 9 bases fitting TRBD1. The V gene end was trimmed by 1 base and the J gene end by 5 bases; junction bases not matched to a gene: 12. Germline loops: CDR1 SGHAT, CDR2 FQNNGV. The CDR3 has 19 amino acids. The CDR3 sequence is CASSLVGQGTTVNNSPLHF. The CDR3 DNA follows: TGTGCCAGCAGCTTAGTGGGACAGGGTACCACAGTCAATAATTCACCCCTCCACTTT.

The genes are TRBV10-2 and TRBJ1-6; D unclear. Germline V gene data show CDR1 as WSHSY and CDR2 as SAAADI. Deletions cut 2 bases from V and 7 bases from J, with 9 bases between. CDR3 size: 14 residues. DNA of the CDR3: TGCGCCAGCAGTGAGAGTCAGGCGAATTCACCCCTCCACTTT. Translated, it gives CASSESQANSPLHF.

The chain is built from TRBV14 and TRBJ2-3; D is unclear. Germline V gene sequence: CDR1 SGHDN, CDR2 FVKESK. Trimming left V 3 bases short and J 5 bases short, with 24 bases between. This CDR3 contains 18 residues. CDR3 bases: TGTGCCAGCAGCCACCTACCCCGCCGCTCCTCCTTCGAAGATACGCAGTATTTT. Protein sequence: CASSHLPRRSSFEDTQYF.

The chain joins TRBV14 to TRBJ1-2; D uncertain. This CDR3 has 12 amino acids. V was shortened by 0 bases and J by 8 bases, with 7 bases between the two germline ends. Germline loops: CDR1 SGHDN, CDR2 FVKESK. This CDR3 reads CASSQDRRGYTF. CDR3 coding DNA: TGTGCCAGCAGCCAAGATCGGCGGGGCTACACCTTC.

V usage is TRBV7-2 and J usage is TRBJ1-2; D is uncertain. CDR1 and CDR2 (germline): SGHTA, FQGNSA. The CDR3 spans 12 residues. The V end was cut by 6 bases, the J end by 9 bases, with 14 bases between. CDR3 sequence: CASRETLASYTF. The CDR3 DNA is TGTGCCAGCAGGGAGACCCTCGCTAGCTACACCTTC.

Comment on this clone: This specimen includes other DNA sequences encoding the same CDR3. The V gene is TRBV7-2, the J gene TRBJ2-5; tentative D call: TRBD1 (6 bases). CDR1 is SGHTA and CDR2 is FQGNSA in the germline V gene. There are 13 residues in the CDR3. Trimming took 4 bases from V and 4 from J, leaving 10 bases between them. The CDR3 sequence is CASSSDRLETQYF. CDR3 DNA: TGTGCCAGCAGCTCGGACAGACTAGAGACCCAGTACTTC.

This rearrangement joins TRBV18 to TRBJ1-4, with 7 bases aligning to TRBD1. J gave up 4 bases and V 5 bases, and 7 bases lay outside the gene matches. Per germline, CDR1 KGHSH and CDR2 LQKENI. The CDR3 runs to 15 residues. CDR3 sequence reads: CASSSRTGSNEKLFF. Written as DNA, the CDR3 is TGTGCCAGCTCATCCCGGACAGGCAGTAATGAAAAACTGTTTTTT.

In its sample, this clone was seen a few times. The CDR3 sequence is CASSAGTVLTYGYTF. The DNA for the CDR3 is TGTGCCAGCAGCGCCGGGACAGTTCTAACCTATGGCTACACCTTC. The chain uses TRBV9 and TRBJ1-2; TRBD1 agrees at 7 bases. The germline V gene encodes CDR1 SGDLS and CDR2 YYNGEE. V gave up 3 bases and J gave up 4 bases; unmatched junction bases: 9. This CDR3 has 15 residues. The complete variable domain, with remaining parts taken from reference TRBV9 and TRBJ1-2, reads DSGVTQTPKHLITATGQRVTLRCSPRSGDLSVYWYQQSLDQGLQFLIQYYNGEERAKGNILERFSAQQFPDLHSELNLSSLELGDSALYFCASSAGTVLTYGYTFGSGTRLTVV.

This CDR3 reads CASSVEGANTEAFF. In DNA, the CDR3 is TGTGCCAGCAGCGTAGAAGGGGCGAACACTGAAGCTTTCTTT. The V gene is TRBV9, the J gene TRBJ1-1, with a weak D call TRBD1 (5 bases). V was shortened by 0 bases and J by 1 base, with 7 bases between the two germline ends. The CDR3 covers 14 residues. Germline CDR1 and CDR2: SGDLS and YYNGEE.

V is TRBV29-1 and J is TRBJ1-1; 8 bases align to TRBD1. In germline, CDR1 is SQVTM, CDR2 ANQGSEA. The trim removed 5 bases at V and 1 base at J, leaving 3 bases unmatched. CDR3 length: 13 residues. CDR3 DNA: TGCAGCGTTTGTCAGGGGGCGAACACTGAAGCTTTCTTT. It is translated as CSVCQGANTEAFF.

The genes are TRBV6-5 and TRBJ2-7; a possible D gene is TRBD1 (6 bases). This CDR3 contains 15 residues. Looked up from germline, CDR1 is MNHEY and CDR2 is SVGAGI. V dropped 3 bases and J dropped 2 bases, with 14 bases sitting between them. The CDR3 sequence: CASSYSPGQPYEQYF. For the CDR3, the DNA is TGTGCCAGCAGTTATTCCCCGGGACAACCCTACGAGCAGTACTTC.

This clone was observed a few times. V usage is TRBV6-1 and J usage is TRBJ1-2; D is perhaps TRBD1 (6 bases). The CDR3 has 15 residues. Germline values: CDR1 MNHNS, CDR2 SASEGT. The V end was cut by 2 bases, the J end by 4 bases, with 14 bases between. The DNA for the CDR3 is TGTGCCAGCAGTGAATCTAGGGACATCTTCTATGGCTACACCTTC. Translation: CASSESRDIFYGYTF.

The chain has TRBV28 and TRBJ2-2; 8 bases fit TRBD2. Per germline, CDR1 MDHEN and CDR2 SYDVKM. The trim removed 6 bases at V and 9 bases at J, leaving 6 bases unmatched. This CDR3 has 13 residues. The CDR3, as DNA: TGTGCCAGCAGACTAAGCGGGAGTCGGGAGCTGTTTTTT. Translated, it gives CASRLSGSRELFF.

This chain links TRBV28 with TRBJ2-7; 11 bases are a match to TRBD2. CDR3 length equals 13 residues. V lost 8 bases and J lost 3; bases outside the gene matches: 3. The V gene's germline CDR1 is MDHEN and CDR2 SYDVKM. The CDR3 DNA sequence: TGTGCCAGCCGTAGCGGGAGGGTCTACGAGCAGTACTTC. Its translation is CASRSGRVYEQYF.

The chain combines TRBV5-4 with TRBJ1-2; possibly TRBD1 for D (5 bases). The CDR3 runs to 14 residues. Germline lookup yields CDR1 SGHNT and CDR2 YYREEE (reference sequence). V lost 4 bases to trimming and J lost 2 bases, with 12 bases between them. The CDR3 region is CASSPGGGNYGYTF. CDR3 sequence (DNA): TGTGCCAGCAGCCCCGGGGGGGGAAACTATGGCTACACCTTC.

The rearrangement uses TRBV27 and TRBJ2-7; unclear D gene. CDR3 length: 13 residues. From germline, CDR1 is MNHEY and CDR2 SMNVEV (reference sequence). Trimming cost V 0 bases and J 5 bases, with 8 bases left between them. The CDR3 DNA is TGTGCCAGCAGTTTATCGGCAGGAAACGAGCAGTACTTC. This sequence encodes CASSLSAGNEQYF.

This clone was detected once. V usage is TRBV5-1 and J usage is TRBJ2-1; TRBD1 might be the D (6 bases). With 2 bases removed from V and 4 bases from J, the gap between germline ends came to 13 bases. This CDR3 region has 15 residues. Germline V gene sequence: CDR1 SGHRS, CDR2 YFSETQ. The CDR3 nucleotides are TGCGCCAGCAGCTTTCGGACAGCGCAATACAATGAGCAGTTCTTC. This translates into CASSFRTAQYNEQFF.

The gene calls are TRBV9 and TRBJ2-1, with TRBD2 matching over 14 bases. Losses at the gene ends were 2 bases for V and 9 bases for J; bases not matched to a gene: 7. CDR3 length equals 16 residues. Per the germline V gene, CDR1 is SGDLS and CDR2 is YYNGEE. The CDR3 region is CASSVGLAGGPGEQFF. The CDR3 DNA reads TGTGCCAGCAGCGTCGGACTAGCGGGAGGACCCGGTGAGCAGTTCTTC.